These 23 T cell receptor beta chains came from one sample sequenced in a study of radiation and T cells in renal cell carcinoma. This sample's time point: blood 2 weeks post-SBRT. The sample's treatment: 15 Gy SBRT to primary tumor, nephrectomy 4 weeks later. TCRdb's copy holds only in-frame clones and misses some; the assay was immunoSEQ multiplex PCR. The sample holds some 130,000 clones, approximately 90% seen once. The sequencing used blood, collected from a patient whose treatment included radiotherapy and nephrectomy. The receptors derive from a woman in her sixties or seventies with renal cell carcinoma.

The chain combines TRBV2 with TRBJ2-1; 9 nucleotides match TRBD1. Trimming removed 7 bases from V and 7 bases from J; junction bases left unmatched: 8. CDR3 length: 14 residues. Looked up from germline, CDR1 is SNHLY and CDR2 is FYNNEI. The CDR3 loop reads CASIEGQGSNEQFF. The CDR3, as DNA: TGTGCCAGCATTGAGGGACAGGGTTCTAATGAGCAGTTCTTC.

This chain links TRBV25-1 with TRBJ2-1, with D hard to call. The CDR3 is made up of 15 amino acids. V was clipped by 1 base and J by 2 bases, with 9 bases between them. The germline V gene encodes CDR1 MGHDK and CDR2 SYGVNS. The CDR3 region is CASSEFGQTYNEQFF. Written as DNA, the CDR3 is TGTGCCAGCAGTGAATTCGGGCAGACCTACAATGAGCAGTTCTTC.

This sequence joins TRBV7-2 and TRBJ1-1; D is undetermined. Trimming pared 1 base from V and 7 bases from J, leaving 10 bases between. The CDR3 runs to 13 residues. CDR1 and CDR2 (germline): SGHTA, FQGNSA. CDR3: CASSLDRANEAFF. The CDR3 DNA reads as TGTGCCAGCAGCTTAGATCGGGCAAATGAAGCTTTCTTT.

The chain uses TRBV28 and TRBJ2-7; D possibly corresponds to TRBD1 (5 bases). Trimming cost V 2 bases and J 1 base, with 9 bases left between them. Germline V gene sequence: CDR1 MDHEN, CDR2 SYDVKM. The CDR3 runs 14 residues. The CDR3 region has the DNA TGTGCCAGCAGTTTACGACAGTTGTCCTACGAGCAGTACTTC. Its translation is CASSLRQLSYEQYF.

J is TRBJ1-6 and V is TRBV6-5, with D tentatively TRBD1 (6 bases). The V and J ends lost 5 bases and 7 bases respectively, with 6 bases between them. This CDR3 comprises 12 residues. From germline, CDR1 is MNHEY and CDR2 SVGAGI. The CDR3 nucleotides read TGTGCCAGCAGTAGGGGGAATTCACCCCTCCACTTT. It translates to CASSRGNSPLHF.

DNA of the CDR3: TGTGCCAGCAGGGGACGGAGGGGCACTGAAGCTTTCTTT. Protein: CASRGRRGTEAFF. J is TRBJ1-1 and V is TRBV11-3, with D maybe TRBD1 (5 bases). The CDR3 is 13 residues long. Germline V gene data show CDR1 as SGHNT and CDR2 as YENEEA. The V end was cut by 6 bases, the J end by 4 bases, with 12 bases between.

This rearrangement joins TRBV5-4 to TRBJ2-7; TRBD1 agrees at 9 bases. This CDR3 has 16 amino acids. CDR1 SGHNT and CDR2 YYREEE come from the germline V gene (reference sequence). V was pared by 4 bases and J by 0 bases, with 8 bases of the junction left unmatched. In nucleotides, the CDR3 is TGTGCCAGCAGCCCCGCCGGGACAGGGACCTCCTACGAGCAGTACTTC. Translated, it gives CASSPAGTGTSYEQYF.

CDR3: CASIHSLDRGYGYTF. The CDR3 bases are TGTGCCAGCATACATTCCCTCGATAGAGGCTATGGCTACACCTTC. The chain links TRBV6-5 to TRBJ1-2; D remains ambiguous. The V and J ends lost 7 bases and 4 bases respectively, with 19 bases between them. In germline, CDR1 is MNHEY, CDR2 SVGAGI. CDR3 length: 15 amino acids.

The chain couples TRBV5-1 to TRBJ1-1; D may be TRBD1 (5 bases). Trimming pared 0 bases from V and 1 base from J, leaving 16 bases between. CDR1 is SGHRS and CDR2 is YFSETQ in the germline V gene. This CDR3 spans 17 amino acids. CDR3 DNA: TGCGCCAGCAGCTTGGACCGGGGGGGAAGTCCGAACACTGAAGCTTTCTTT. This gives the protein CASSLDRGGSPNTEAFF.

The V gene is TRBV7-2, the J gene TRBJ2-4, with TRBD2 identical over 10 bases. The germline V gene encodes CDR1 SGHTA and CDR2 FQGNSA. V lost 5 bases, J lost 9 bases, and 7 bases stayed unmatched. The CDR3 sequence is 14 residues long. The CDR3 sequence is CASSLLAGGSIQYF. The CDR3 nucleotides are TGTGCCAGCAGCCTGTTAGCGGGGGGTTCCATTCAGTACTTC.

A remark on this clone: The junction shows a germline mismatch at one end, possibly a read error. V usage is TRBV7-2 and J usage is TRBJ2-7; tentative D call: TRBD2 (5 bases). The CDR3 spans 18 residues. The germline CDR1 and CDR2 sequences are SGHTA and FQGNSA. In DNA form, the CDR3 reads TGTGTCAGCAGCTTTCGTAGCAAACTTCGAGCGAGGGTATACGAGCAGTACTTC. As protein: CVSSFRSKLRARVYEQYF.

V gene TRBV29-1 combines with J gene TRBJ2-3; D may be TRBD1 or TRBD2 (5 bases each). This CDR3 region has 16 residues. Germline V CDR1 and CDR2: SQVTM, ANQGSEA. Trimming stripped 4 bases from V and 0 bases from J, with 17 bases between. CDR3 loop: CSVARDRATSTDTQYF. CDR3 sequence (DNA): TGCAGCGTTGCTCGGGACCGAGCTACTAGCACAGATACGCAGTATTTT.

The J gene is TRBJ2-7, the V gene TRBV5-4; D assignment may be TRBD1 or TRBD2 (7 bases each). Germline-derived CDR1 and CDR2 are SGHNT and YYREEE (reference sequence). The CDR3 length is 14 residues. Trimming took 4 bases from V and 2 from J, leaving 13 bases between them. CDR3 coding DNA: TGTGCCAGCAGCCCGACAGGGAGGGCCTACGAGCAGTACTTC. The encoded protein is CASSPTGRAYEQYF.

V is TRBV6-5 and J is TRBJ1-2, with D unclear. Deletions cut 2 bases from V and 4 bases from J, with 17 bases between. The length of the CDR3 is 16 residues. Germline CDR1 MNHEY, CDR2 SVGAGI. As DNA, the CDR3 is TGTGCCAGCAGTTACAGTATTAGGGATTCGATCTATGGCTACACCTTC. Protein product: CASSYSIRDSIYGYTF.

The V and J genes are TRBV7-2 and TRBJ2-7; 10 nucleotides line up with TRBD2. The CDR3 is 14 amino acids. CDR1 and CDR2 from the germline V gene are SGHTA and FQGNSA. V shed 1 base and J 4 bases; nucleotides not matched to a gene: 1. CDR3 in amino acids: CASSLGAGGYEQYF. DNA of the CDR3: TGTGCCAGCAGCTTAGGAGCGGGGGGGTACGAGCAGTACTTC. The whole variable domain, remainder taken from reference TRBV7-2 and TRBJ2-7, is GAGVSQSPSNKVTEKGKDVELRCDPISGHTALYWYRQSLGQGLEFLIYFQGNSAPDKSGLPSDRFSAERTGGSVSTLTIQRTQQEDSAVYLCASSLGAGGYEQYFGPGTRLTVT.

As concerns this clone: The same CDR3 is also encoded by other DNA sequences in this sample. The chain links TRBV6-6 to TRBJ2-1, with D uncertain. V was cut by 6 bases and J by 6 bases, with 6 bases left in between. CDR1 is MNHNY and CDR2 is SVGAGI in the germline V gene (reference sequence). The CDR3 consists of 11 residues. The CDR3 here is CASSPSNEQFF. DNA for the CDR3: TGTGCCAGCAGCCCTTCCAATGAGCAGTTCTTC.

This rearrangement joins TRBV28 to TRBJ1-1; possible D gene TRBD1, 6 bases. This CDR3 is 13 amino acids long. Trimming removed 5 bases from V and 4 bases from J, with 11 bases in between. CDR1 and CDR2 (germline): MDHEN, SYDVKM. CDR3 coding DNA: TGTGCCAGCAGTGAAGGGGGGAGCACTGAAGCTTTCTTT. Its translation: CASSEGGSTEAFF.

Comment on this clone: Different DNA sequences within this sample yield the same CDR3. The V and J genes are TRBV28 and TRBJ1-1; D gene uncertain. The V end lost 2 bases, the J end lost 0 bases, and 4 bases lay between the germline ends. Germline V gene sequence: CDR1 MDHEN, CDR2 SYDVKM. This CDR3 has 13 amino acids. CDR3 in DNA: TGTGCCAGCAGTTTAGTAGTGAACACTGAAGCTTTCTTT. Translated: CASSLVVNTEAFF.

The rearrangement uses TRBV30 and TRBJ2-2; D is undetermined. The V and J ends lost 1 base and 6 bases respectively, with 9 bases between them. This CDR3 region has 13 residues. Germline values: CDR1 GTSNPN, CDR2 SVGIG (reference sequence). The CDR3 nucleotides are TGTGCCTGGAGTGGAGATAAGCCCGGGGAGCTGTTTTTT. As protein: CAWSGDKPGELFF.

V and J are TRBV19 and TRBJ1-1; 8 bases agree with TRBD1. J gave up 8 bases and V 6 bases, and 8 bases lay outside the gene matches. The germline V gene has CDR1 LNHDA and CDR2 SQIVND (reference sequence). The CDR3 extends over 13 amino acids. The CDR3, as DNA: TGTGCCAGTAGCGGACCGACAGGGGCCGAAGCTTTCTTT. Its translation: CASSGPTGAEAFF.

This chain connects TRBV5-4 to TRBJ2-5; 7 bases fit TRBD2. CDR3 size: 16 residues. The V gene end was trimmed by 4 bases and the J gene end by 1 base; junction bases not matched to a gene: 10. Germline V gives CDR1 SGHNT, CDR2 YYREEE (reference sequence). The CDR3 reads CASSPRRGKAQETQYF. In DNA, the CDR3 is TGTGCCAGCAGCCCGAGGCGGGGGAAGGCCCAAGAGACCCAGTACTTC.

There are a few counts of this clone. The rearrangement links TRBV27 to TRBJ1-1, with D maybe TRBD1 (5 bases). V dropped 6 bases and J dropped 1 base, with 12 bases sitting between them. The germline V gene encodes CDR1 MNHEY and CDR2 SMNVEV (reference sequence). This CDR3 spans 14 amino acids. The CDR3 sequence: CASSQLQGNTEAFF. In DNA, the CDR3 is TGTGCCAGCAGCCAGCTTCAGGGGAACACTGAAGCTTTCTTT.

The V call is TRBV6-5, the J call TRBJ1-6; D gene unclear. This CDR3 spans 13 amino acids. Germline lookup yields CDR1 MNHEY and CDR2 SVGAGI. The V end was cut by 1 base, the J end by 9 bases, with 7 bases between. The CDR3 DNA follows: TGTGCCAGCAGTTACTTCAGCAGTTCACCCCTCCACTTT. This gives the protein CASSYFSSSPLHF.